The 4 T cell receptor beta chains below all came from one sample that was sequenced in a study of memory CD4+ T cells and cytomegalovirus serostatus. The sort gate was single viable CD3+CD4+CD8-CD45RO+ cells for memory CD4+ T cells. Using immunoSEQ multiplex PCR, the repertoire was profiled, and TCRdb retains in-frame clones only, with some absent. The repertoire holds over 50,000 clones, with roughly 79% as singletons. Specimen: memory CD4+ T cells from blood. These receptors were collected from an adult in good health and CMV-seronegative.

The V gene is TRBV7-2, the J gene TRBJ1-1, with unresolved D. The CDR3 is made up of 13 amino acids. CDR1 is SGHTA, CDR2 FQGNSA, per germline. Between the trimmed V and J ends, which lost 5 bases and 3 bases, there was a span of 10 bases. The CDR3 here is CASSPLGYTEAFF. The CDR3 bases are TGTGCCAGCAGCCCCCTGGGGTACACTGAAGCTTTCTTT.

The CDR3, as DNA: TGTGCCAGCAGCTTAGATCGAATGAGCACAGATACGCAGTATTTT. Protein product: CASSLDRMSTDTQYF. The chain uses TRBV7-9 and TRBJ2-3; D not certain. This CDR3 contains 15 residues. The V gene lost 1 base and the J gene lost 0 bases, with 8 bases spanning the gap. Germline assignment: CDR1 SEHNR and CDR2 FQNEAQ (reference sequence).

V is TRBV7-9 and J is TRBJ2-1; D not certain. This CDR3 has 12 residues. Per the germline V gene, CDR1 is SEHNR and CDR2 is FQNEAQ (reference sequence). V lost 3 bases and J lost 6, with 6 bases in between. This CDR3 is CASSFPPNEQFF. Written as DNA, the CDR3 is TGTGCCAGCAGCTTTCCACCCAATGAGCAGTTCTTC.

This chain links TRBV29-1 with TRBJ2-5; weak D call: TRBD1 (6 bases). Germline values: CDR1 SQVTM, CDR2 ANQGSEA. Trimming shortened V by 7 bases and J by 11 bases, and 23 bases separated the two germline ends. This CDR3 contains 13 residues. In DNA form, the CDR3 reads TGCAGCGCCACTGGGACACCTTTGGGAGAGCAGTACTTC. Protein: CSATGTPLGEQYF. Full variable domain (missing parts from reference TRBV29-1 and TRBJ2-5): SAVISQKPSRDICQRGTSLTIQCQVDSQVTMMFWYRQQPGQSLTLIATANQGSEATYESGFVIDKFPISRPNLTFSTLTVSNMSPEDSSIYLCSATGTPLGEQYFGPGTRLLVL.